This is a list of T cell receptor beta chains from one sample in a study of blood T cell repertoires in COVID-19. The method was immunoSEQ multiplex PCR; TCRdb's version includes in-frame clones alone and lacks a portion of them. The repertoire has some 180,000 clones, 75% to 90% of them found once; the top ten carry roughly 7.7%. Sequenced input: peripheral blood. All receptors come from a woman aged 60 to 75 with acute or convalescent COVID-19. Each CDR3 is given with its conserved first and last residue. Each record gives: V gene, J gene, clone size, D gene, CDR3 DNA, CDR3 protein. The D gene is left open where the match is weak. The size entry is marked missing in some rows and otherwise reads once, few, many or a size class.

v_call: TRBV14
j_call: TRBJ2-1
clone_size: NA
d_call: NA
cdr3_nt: TGTGCCAGCAGCCAAGGTCCTAGTTGGTCGAACAATGAGCAGTTCTTC
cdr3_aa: CASSQGPSWSNNEQFF

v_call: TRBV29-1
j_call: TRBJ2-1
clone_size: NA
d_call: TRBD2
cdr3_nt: TGCAGCGGTGGAGCGGGATCCATCTCCTACAATGAGCAGTTCTTC
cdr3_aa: CSGGAGSISYNEQFF

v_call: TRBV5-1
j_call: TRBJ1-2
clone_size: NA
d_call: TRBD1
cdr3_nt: TGCGCCAGCAGCCAAGGACAGGGTAGTTGGGAACACTATGGCTACACCTTC
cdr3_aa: CASSQGQGSWEHYGYTF

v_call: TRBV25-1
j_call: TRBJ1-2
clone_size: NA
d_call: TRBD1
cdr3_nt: TGTGCCAGCTCCACAGGGGGCGAAATCTATGGCTACACCTTC
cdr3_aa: CASSTGGEIYGYTF

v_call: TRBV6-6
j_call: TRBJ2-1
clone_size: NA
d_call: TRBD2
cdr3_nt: TGTGCCAGCAGTTTAAAACTAGCGAATGAGCAGTTCTTC
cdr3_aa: CASSLKLANEQFF

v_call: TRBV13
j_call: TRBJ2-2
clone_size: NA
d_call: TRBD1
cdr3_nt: TGTGCCAGCAGCTATCGGACAGGGGAGACCGGGGAGCTGTTTTTT
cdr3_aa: CASSYRTGETGELFF

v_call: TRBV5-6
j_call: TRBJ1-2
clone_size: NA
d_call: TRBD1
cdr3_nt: TGTGCCAGCAGCTTGCGGACAGGGAGGTATGGCTACACCTTC
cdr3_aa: CASSLRTGRYGYTF

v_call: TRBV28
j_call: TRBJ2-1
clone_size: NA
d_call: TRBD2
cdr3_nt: TGTGCCAGCAGTTTGACTAGCTTGGATGAGCAGTTCTTC
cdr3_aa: CASSLTSLDEQFF

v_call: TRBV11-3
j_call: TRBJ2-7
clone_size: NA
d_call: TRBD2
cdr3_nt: TGTGCCAGCAGCTCCCCGACTAGCTGCCCGCAGCAGTACTTC
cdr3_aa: CASSSPTSCPQQYF

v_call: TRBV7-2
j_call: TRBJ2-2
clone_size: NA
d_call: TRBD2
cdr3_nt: TGTGCCAGCAGCATCGAGGGGACTAGCGGGAGGCTGGGGGAGCTGTTTTTT
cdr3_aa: CASSIEGTSGRLGELFF

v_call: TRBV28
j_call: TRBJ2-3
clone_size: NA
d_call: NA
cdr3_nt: TGTGCCAGCAGTCAGTACACGCAGTATTTT
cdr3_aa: CASSQYTQYF

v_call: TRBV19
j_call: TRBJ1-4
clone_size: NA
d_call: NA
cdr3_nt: TGTGCCAGTAGGCCTACAGGGAGCGAAAAACTGTTTTTT
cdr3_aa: CASRPTGSEKLFF

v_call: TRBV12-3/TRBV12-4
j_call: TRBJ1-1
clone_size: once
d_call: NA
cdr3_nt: TGTGCCAGCGGTTATGGGGCGAGGACTGAAGCTTTCTTT
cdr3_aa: CASGYGARTEAFF

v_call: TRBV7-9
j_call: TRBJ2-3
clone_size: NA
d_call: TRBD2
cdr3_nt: TGTGCCAGCAGCACCACTAGCGGGAGGACAGATACGCAGTATTTT
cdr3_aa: CASSTTSGRTDTQYF

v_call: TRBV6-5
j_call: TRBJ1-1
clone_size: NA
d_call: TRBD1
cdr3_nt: TGTGCCAGCAGGAATCCGGGACAGGGGAACACTGAAGCTTTCTTT
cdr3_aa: CASRNPGQGNTEAFF

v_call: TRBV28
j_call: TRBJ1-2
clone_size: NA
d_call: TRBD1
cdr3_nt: TGTGCCAGCAATATGCCCCCGGGACAGGGGATCCGGGGCTACACCTTC
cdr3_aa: CASNMPPGQGIRGYTF

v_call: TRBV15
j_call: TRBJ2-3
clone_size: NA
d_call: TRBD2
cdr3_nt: TGTGCCACCAGTGTAGCGGGCCGCAGCGCAGATACGCAGTATTTT
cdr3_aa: CATSVAGRSADTQYF

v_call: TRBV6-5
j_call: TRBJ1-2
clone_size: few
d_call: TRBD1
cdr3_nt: TGTGCCAGCAGGGAGGGACAGGCACATGGCTACACCTTC
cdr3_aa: CASREGQAHGYTF

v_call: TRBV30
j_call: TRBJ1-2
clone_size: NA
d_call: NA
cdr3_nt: TGTGCCTGGAGTACTAAGGGGATCCCCTATGGCTACACCTTC
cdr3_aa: CAWSTKGIPYGYTF

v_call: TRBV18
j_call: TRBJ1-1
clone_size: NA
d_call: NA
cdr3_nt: TGTGCCAGCTCACCACCGGGGGGAAGTAACACTGAAGCTTTCTTT
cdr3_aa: CASSPPGGSNTEAFF

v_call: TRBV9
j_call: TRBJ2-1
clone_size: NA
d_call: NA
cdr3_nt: TGTGCCAGCAGCGTTCAGGGGATAAACAATGAGCAGTTCTTC
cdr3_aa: CASSVQGINNEQFF

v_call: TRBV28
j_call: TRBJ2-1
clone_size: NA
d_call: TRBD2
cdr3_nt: TGTGCCAGCAGCCCCGAGGGAGCGGGGGCCTACAATGAGCAGTTCTTC
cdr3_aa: CASSPEGAGAYNEQFF

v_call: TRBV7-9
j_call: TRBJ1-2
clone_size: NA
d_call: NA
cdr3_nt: TGTGCCAGCAGCTACGGACAGAAGAACTATGGCTACACCTTC
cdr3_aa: CASSYGQKNYGYTF

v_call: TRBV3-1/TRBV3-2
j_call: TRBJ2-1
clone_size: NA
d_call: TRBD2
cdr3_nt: TGTGCCAGCAGCCCCGGACTAGCGGGAGGCTCTAATGAGCAGTTCTTC
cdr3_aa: CASSPGLAGGSNEQFF

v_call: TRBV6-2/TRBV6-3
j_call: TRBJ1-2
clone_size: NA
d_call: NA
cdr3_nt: TGTGCCAGCAGTGTATCCGGGGTTGCCCCGGGGTATGGCTACACCTTC
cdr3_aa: CASSVSGVAPGYGYTF

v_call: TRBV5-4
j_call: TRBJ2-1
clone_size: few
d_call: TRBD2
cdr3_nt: TGTGCCAGCAGTTTGACTAGCGGGAGTTACAATGAGCAGTTCTTC
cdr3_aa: CASSLTSGSYNEQFF

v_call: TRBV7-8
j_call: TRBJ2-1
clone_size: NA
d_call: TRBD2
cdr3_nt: TGTGCCAGCAGCCCCCAAGGATGGTCTAGCGGGAGTCCTGCAAAACGATCAGACTACAATGAGCAGTTCTTC
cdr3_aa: CASSPQGWSSGSPAKRSDYNEQFF

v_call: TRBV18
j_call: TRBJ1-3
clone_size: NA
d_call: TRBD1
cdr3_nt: TGTGCCAGCTCACCCGGGACAGAGAGCGCCGGAAACACCATATATTTT
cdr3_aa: CASSPGTESAGNTIYF

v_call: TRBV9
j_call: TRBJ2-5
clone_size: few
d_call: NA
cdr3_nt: TGTGCCAGCGGTAAGGGGGACACGGTAGAGACCCAGTACTTC
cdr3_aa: CASGKGDTVETQYF

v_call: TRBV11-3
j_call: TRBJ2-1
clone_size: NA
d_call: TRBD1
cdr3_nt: TGTGCCAGCAGCAAAACGGGTGGACAGGGGGCCAATGAGCAGTTCTTC
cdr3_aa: CASSKTGGQGANEQFF

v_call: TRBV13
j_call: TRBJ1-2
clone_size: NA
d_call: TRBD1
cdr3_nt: TGTGCCAGCAGCCCGGCCAAGGGGGCAACCCCGGTATATGGCTACACCTTC
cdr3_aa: CASSPAKGATPVYGYTF

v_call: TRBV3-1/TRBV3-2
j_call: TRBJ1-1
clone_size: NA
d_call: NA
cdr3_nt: TGTGCCAGCAGCCGGGCTCTGGAAAGAGCTTTCTTT
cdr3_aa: CASSRALERAFF

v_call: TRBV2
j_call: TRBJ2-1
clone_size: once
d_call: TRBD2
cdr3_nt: TGTGCCAGCAGTGAAACTCCTAGCGGCGGGCAGTTCTTC
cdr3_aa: CASSETPSGGQFF

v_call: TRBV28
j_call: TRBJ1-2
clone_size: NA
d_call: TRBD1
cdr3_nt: TGTGCCAGCAGTCTACAGGGGGAATATGGCTACACCTTC
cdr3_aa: CASSLQGEYGYTF

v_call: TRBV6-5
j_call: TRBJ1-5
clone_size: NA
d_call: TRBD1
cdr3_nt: TGTGCCAGCAGTATTCTTGACAGGGGACCCCAGCATTTT
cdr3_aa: CASSILDRGPQHF

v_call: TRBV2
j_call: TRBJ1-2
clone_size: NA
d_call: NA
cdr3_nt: TGTGCCAGCAGTGAGTCGGGACTGCTGATCGGAGGCTACACCTTC
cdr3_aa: CASSESGLLIGGYTF

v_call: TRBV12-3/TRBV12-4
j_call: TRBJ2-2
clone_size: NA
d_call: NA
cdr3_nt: TGTGCCAGCAGTTTGGGGGGTACCGGGGAGCTGTTTTTT
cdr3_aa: CASSLGGTGELFF

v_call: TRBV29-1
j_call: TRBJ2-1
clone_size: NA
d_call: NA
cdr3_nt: TGCAGCGTCCCCCTCGTCAATGAGCAGTTCTTC
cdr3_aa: CSVPLVNEQFF

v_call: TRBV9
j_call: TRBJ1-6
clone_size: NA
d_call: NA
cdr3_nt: TGTGCCAGCAGCGTAGAGGACAGCCATAATTCACCCCTCCACTTT
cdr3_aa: CASSVEDSHNSPLHF

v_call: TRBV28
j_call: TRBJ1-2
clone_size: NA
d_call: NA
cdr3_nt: TGTGCCAGCAGGGGGGGAGTGCGCGGCTACACCTTC
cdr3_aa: CASRGGVRGYTF

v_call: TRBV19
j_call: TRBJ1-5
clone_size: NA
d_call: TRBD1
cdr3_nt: TGTGCCAGTAGTGGGGCAGGGGGCCTTCAGCCCCAGCATTTT
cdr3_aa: CASSGAGGLQPQHF

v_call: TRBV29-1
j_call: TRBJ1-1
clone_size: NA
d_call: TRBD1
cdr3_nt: TGCAGCGTCCAAAGTTTAACAGGGGTAGGGACTGAAGCTTTCTTT
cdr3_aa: CSVQSLTGVGTEAFF

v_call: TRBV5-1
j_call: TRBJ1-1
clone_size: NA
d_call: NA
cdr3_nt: TGCGCCAGCAAGGGACGGGACTCCTGGAACACTGAAGCTTTCTTT
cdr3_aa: CASKGRDSWNTEAFF

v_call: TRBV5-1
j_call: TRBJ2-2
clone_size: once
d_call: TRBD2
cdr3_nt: TGCGCCAGCAGCTTGTGGGCTAGCGGGAGTAAAACCGGGGAGCTGTTTTTT
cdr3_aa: CASSLWASGSKTGELFF

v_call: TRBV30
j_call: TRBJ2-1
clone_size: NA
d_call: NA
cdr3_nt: TGTGCCTGGAGTGCCATCGACAGCAATGAGCAGTTCTTC
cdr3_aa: CAWSAIDSNEQFF

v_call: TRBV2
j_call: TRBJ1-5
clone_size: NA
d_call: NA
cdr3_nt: TGTGCCAGCAGATCACAGTCAAATCAGCCCCAGCATTTT
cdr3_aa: CASRSQSNQPQHF

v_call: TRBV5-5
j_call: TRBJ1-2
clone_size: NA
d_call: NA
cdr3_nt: TGTGCCAGCAGCCGGGATCCTAACTATGGCTACACCTTC
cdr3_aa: CASSRDPNYGYTF

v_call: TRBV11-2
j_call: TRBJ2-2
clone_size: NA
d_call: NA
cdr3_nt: TGTGCCAGCAGCTTAGTTGGCCAGGCCACCGGGGAGCTGTTTTTT
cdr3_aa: CASSLVGQATGELFF

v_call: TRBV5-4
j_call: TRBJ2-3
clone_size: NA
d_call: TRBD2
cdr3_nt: TGTGCCAGCAGCCTCCGGACTAGCGGCACAGATACGCAGTATTTT
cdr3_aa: CASSLRTSGTDTQYF

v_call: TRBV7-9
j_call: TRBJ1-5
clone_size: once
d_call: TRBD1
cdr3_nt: TGTGCCAGCAGCTCGTCGGGACAGGGCGATCAGCCCCAGCATTTT
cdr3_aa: CASSSSGQGDQPQHF

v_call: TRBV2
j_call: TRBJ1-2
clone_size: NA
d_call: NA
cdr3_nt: TGTGCCAGCAGTGGAGACGCGGGCTATGGCTACACCTTC
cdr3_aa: CASSGDAGYGYTF

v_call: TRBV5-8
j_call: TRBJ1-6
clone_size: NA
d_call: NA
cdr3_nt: TGTGCCAGCAGCCTGCCCATTACCGCGAATTCACCCCTCCACTTT
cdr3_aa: CASSLPITANSPLHF

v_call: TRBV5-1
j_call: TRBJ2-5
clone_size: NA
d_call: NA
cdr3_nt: TGCGCCAGCAAGGAGGCGACCCACGGAGAGACCCAGTACTTC
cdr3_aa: CASKEATHGETQYF

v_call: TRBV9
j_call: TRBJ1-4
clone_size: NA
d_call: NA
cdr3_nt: TGTGCCAGCAGCGTAGCGGGAGGTGAAAAACTGTTTTTT
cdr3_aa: CASSVAGGEKLFF

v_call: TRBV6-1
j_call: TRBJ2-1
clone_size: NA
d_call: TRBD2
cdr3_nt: TGTGCCAGCAGTGTGATCAGCGGGAGCTCCCTCTACAATGAGCAGTTCTTC
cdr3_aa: CASSVISGSSLYNEQFF

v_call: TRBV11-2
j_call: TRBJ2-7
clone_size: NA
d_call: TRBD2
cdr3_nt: TGTGCCAGCAGCCACGAAGCGGGGATCTACGAGCAGTACTTC
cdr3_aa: CASSHEAGIYEQYF

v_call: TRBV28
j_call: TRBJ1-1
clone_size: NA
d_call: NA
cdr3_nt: TGTGCCAGCAGTTCGGGGGGGCAGGGCCTTTTGACTGAAGCTTTCTTT
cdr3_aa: CASSSGGQGLLTEAFF

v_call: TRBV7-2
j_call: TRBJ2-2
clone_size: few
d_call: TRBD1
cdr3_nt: TGTGCCAGCAGCGCCGGGACAGGGAGGGGCACCGGGGAGCTGTTTTTT
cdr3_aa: CASSAGTGRGTGELFF

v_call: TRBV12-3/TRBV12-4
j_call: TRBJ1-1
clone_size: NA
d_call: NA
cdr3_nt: TGTGCCAGCAGGCGGGCGGCTGAAGCTTTCTTT
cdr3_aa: CASRRAAEAFF